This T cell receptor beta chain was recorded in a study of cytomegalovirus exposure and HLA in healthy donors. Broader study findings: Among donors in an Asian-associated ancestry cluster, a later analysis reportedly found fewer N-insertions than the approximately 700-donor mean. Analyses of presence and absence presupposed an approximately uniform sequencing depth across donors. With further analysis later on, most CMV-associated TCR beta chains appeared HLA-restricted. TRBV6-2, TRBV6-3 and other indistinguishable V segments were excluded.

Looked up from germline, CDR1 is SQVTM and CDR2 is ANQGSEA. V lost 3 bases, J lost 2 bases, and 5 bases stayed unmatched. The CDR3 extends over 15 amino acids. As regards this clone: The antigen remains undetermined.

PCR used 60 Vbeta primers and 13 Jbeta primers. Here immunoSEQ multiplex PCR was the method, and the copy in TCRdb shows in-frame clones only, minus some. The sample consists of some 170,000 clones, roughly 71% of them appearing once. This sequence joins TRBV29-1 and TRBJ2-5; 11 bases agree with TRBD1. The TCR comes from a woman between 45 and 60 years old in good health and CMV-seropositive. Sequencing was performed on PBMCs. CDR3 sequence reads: CSVDMGTGGQETQYF. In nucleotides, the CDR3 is TGCAGCGTTGATATGGGGACAGGGGGACAAGAGACCCAGTACTTC.